These 23 T cell receptor beta chains share one sample of origin, sequenced in a study of cytomegalovirus exposure and HLA in healthy donors. The PCR used 60 Vbeta and 13 Jbeta primers. TCRdb keeps only in-frame clones here, not all; method: immunoSEQ multiplex PCR. The data hold about 120,000 clones, with 81% observed a single time. Sequencing used PBMCs. The receptors originated from a woman aged 40 to 50 in good health and CMV-seronegative.

This chain uses TRBV18 with TRBJ2-2; perhaps TRBD1 as D (6 bases). Germline V gives CDR1 KGHSH, CDR2 LQKENI. The CDR3 length is 15 residues. V dropped 2 bases and J dropped 5 bases, with 12 bases sitting between them. The CDR3 sequence is CASSPGTGRTGELFF. For the CDR3, the DNA is TGTGCCAGCTCACCAGGAACAGGGCGGACCGGGGAGCTGTTTTTT.

The chain uses TRBV28 and TRBJ1-1; D perhaps matches TRBD1 (5 bases). With 2 bases removed from V and 2 bases from J, the gap between germline ends came to 15 bases. The CDR3 totals 16 residues. From germline, CDR1 is MDHEN and CDR2 SYDVKM. DNA of the CDR3: TGTGCCAGCAGTTTAGGGGGTGCCGGGGGAAACACTGAAGCTTTCTTT. As protein: CASSLGGAGGNTEAFF.

The rearrangement joins TRBV29-1 to TRBJ1-2; tentative D call: TRBD1 (5 bases). Trimming shortened V by 4 bases and J by 3 bases, and 12 bases separated the two germline ends. This CDR3 region has 13 residues. The germline V gene encodes CDR1 SQVTM and CDR2 ANQGSEA. The CDR3 DNA sequence: TGCAGCGTTGTCCGAGACAGTTACTATGGCTACACCTTC. It specifies CSVVRDSYYGYTF.

The chain links TRBV10-1 to TRBJ2-5; TRBD2 agrees at 12 bases. V was clipped by 0 bases and J by 5 bases; unmatched bases: 1. Germline V gene lookup returns CDR1 WNHNN and CDR2 SYGVQD (reference sequence). CDR3 length: 15 amino acids. The CDR3 DNA reads as TGCGCCAGCAGTGAGTCGCTAGCGGGAGGGGAGACCCAGTACTTC. Its translation: CASSESLAGGETQYF.

Notes on this clone: The identical CDR3 is also encoded by other nucleotide sequences in the sample. V usage is TRBV4-3 and J usage is TRBJ2-3, with 9 bases identical to TRBD2. The CDR3 consists of 16 residues. With V trimmed by 1 base and J by 4 bases, 6 bases remained unmatched. Germline CDR1 reads LGHNA; CDR2 reads YSLEER. CDR3 sequence (DNA): TGCGCCAGCAGCCAAGTAAGGGGACTAGCCCCAGATACGCAGTATTTT. Translation gives CASSQVRGLAPDTQYF.

The V and J genes are TRBV19 and TRBJ2-2, with D maybe TRBD1 (5 bases). CDR3 length: 15 amino acids. From germline, CDR1 is LNHDA and CDR2 SQIVND (reference sequence). The germline V and J ends were trimmed by 2 bases and 6 bases, with 13 bases remaining between them. The CDR3, as DNA: TGTGCCAGTAGTATACCGAACAAAGGGGCCGGGGAGCTGTTTTTT. Its protein is CASSIPNKGAGELFF. Supplemented by reference TRBV19 and TRBJ2-2, the full variable domain reads DGGITQSPKYLFRKEGQNVTLSCEQNLNHDAMYWYRQDPGQGLRLIYYSQIVNDFQKGDIAEGYSVSREKKESFPLTVTSAQKNPTAFYLCASSIPNKGAGELFFGEGSRLTVL.

The chain links TRBV7-8 to TRBJ2-1; 9 bases agree with TRBD2. This CDR3 region has 16 residues. The V gene's germline CDR1 is SGHVS and CDR2 FQNEAQ. The ends lost 5 bases at V and 6 bases at J; junction bases unmatched: 11. The DNA of the CDR3 is TGTGCCAGCAGCCAGGCTGGGTGGCGGGAGGGCAATGAGCAGTTCTTC. This codes for CASSQAGWREGNEQFF.

V is TRBV6-5 and J is TRBJ2-7, with 7 bases that match TRBD2. There are 13 residues in the CDR3. CDR1 and CDR2 from the germline V gene are MNHEY and SVGAGI. The V segment lost 7 bases and the J segment 6 bases; nucleotides outside the gene matches: 9. This chain's CDR3 is CASTRGREGEQYF. The CDR3 DNA reads as TGTGCCAGCACAAGAGGCAGGGAGGGCGAGCAGTACTTC.

V is TRBV4-1 and J is TRBJ2-1; 7 positions agree with TRBD1. CDR1 is MGHRA, CDR2 YSYEKL, per germline. There are 15 residues in the CDR3. The ends lost 3 bases at V and 2 bases at J; junction bases unmatched: 4. CDR3 loop: CASSQGTATYNEQFF. The DNA for the CDR3 is TGCGCCAGCAGCCAGGGGACAGCGACCTACAATGAGCAGTTCTTC.

The CDR3 protein is CASSHTDGLARNEQFF. The CDR3 DNA reads as TGTGCCAGCAGCCACACCGACGGACTAGCGCGAAATGAGCAGTTCTTC. The chain has TRBV5-6 and TRBJ2-1, with 9 nucleotides matching TRBD2. Germline-derived CDR1 and CDR2 are SGHDT and YYEEEE. V shed 4 bases and J 7 bases; nucleotides not matched to a gene: 12. The CDR3 totals 16 residues.

This chain links TRBV5-4 with TRBJ2-1, with 8 bases that match TRBD2. V shed 1 base, J shed 8 bases, and the junction held 8 bases outside the gene matches. This CDR3 contains 15 residues. Germline CDR1 and CDR2: SGHNT and YYREEE (reference sequence). The CDR3 bases are TGTGCCAGCAGCTTGAGTAGCGGGATAGGGTATGAGCAGTTCTTC. Amino acid sequence: CASSLSSGIGYEQFF.

The V call is TRBV5-8, the J call TRBJ1-3, with TRBD1 as a possible D gene (6 bases). CDR3 size: 18 residues. Germline V gives CDR1 SGHTS, CDR2 YDEGEE. The V gene lost 4 bases and the J gene lost 0 bases, with 20 bases spanning the gap. The CDR3 bases are TGTGCCAGCAGCCGATGGAAAGGACAGCTGAACTCTGGAAACACCATATATTTT. Translation gives CASSRWKGQLNSGNTIYF.

This chain connects TRBV7-9 to TRBJ2-4; the D gene is possibly TRBD1 (6 bases). CDR1 and CDR2 (germline): SEHNR, FQNEAQ (reference sequence). The CDR3 totals 15 residues. The V end was cut by 6 bases, the J end by 0 bases, with 12 bases between. CDR3 region: CASSGGPVAKNIQYF. The CDR3 coding sequence is TGTGCCAGCAGTGGGGGCCCTGTAGCCAAAAACATTCAGTACTTC.

This chain connects TRBV19 to TRBJ2-3; 12 bases line up with TRBD2. Germline values: CDR1 LNHDA, CDR2 SQIVND (reference sequence). The CDR3 is 17 amino acids. The V segment lost 5 bases and the J segment 3 bases; nucleotides outside the gene matches: 9. For the CDR3, the DNA is TGTGCCAGTAGTCGACTAGCGGGAGTCAAAGGTACAGATACGCAGTATTTT. It encodes CASSRLAGVKGTDTQYF. Full variable domain (remainder filled in from reference TRBV19 and TRBJ2-3): DGGITQSPKYLFRKEGQNVTLSCEQNLNHDAMYWYRQDPGQGLRLIYYSQIVNDFQKGDIAEGYSVSREKKESFPLTVTSAQKNPTAFYLCASSRLAGVKGTDTQYFGPGTRLTVL.

This clone was observed a handful of times. J is TRBJ2-1 and V is TRBV9, with 9 positions matching TRBD1. Germline V lookup: CDR1 SGDLS, CDR2 YYNGEE. This CDR3 region has 15 residues. J was trimmed by 9 bases and V by 4 bases; bases with no gene match: 11. The CDR3 here is CASSTRDRVYGEQFF. The CDR3 DNA reads as TGTGCCAGCAGCACCCGGGACAGGGTTTACGGTGAGCAGTTCTTC. Filled out from reference TRBV9 and TRBJ2-1, the complete variable domain reads DSGVTQTPKHLITATGQRVTLRCSPRSGDLSVYWYQQSLDQGLQFLIQYYNGEERAKGNILERFSAQQFPDLHSELNLSSLELGDSALYFCASSTRDRVYGEQFFGPGTRLTVL.

This chain links TRBV2 with TRBJ2-6, with 7 bases that match TRBD1. The V gene end was trimmed by 7 bases and the J gene end by 0 bases; junction bases not matched to a gene: 9. The germline V gene has CDR1 SNHLY and CDR2 FYNNEI. The CDR3 has 17 amino acids. Here the CDR3 reads CASNRQGRVSGANVLTF. The CDR3 nucleotides read TGTGCCAGCAATCGACAGGGAAGGGTCTCTGGGGCCAACGTCCTGACTTTC.

The V call is TRBV10-1, the J call TRBJ2-3; possibly TRBD2 for D (6 bases). Germline CDR1 is WNHNN and CDR2 is SYGVQD (reference sequence). Trimming took 3 bases from V and 2 from J, leaving 9 bases between them. This CDR3 comprises 14 residues. CDR3 loop: CASSDGGYTDTQYF. CDR3 coding DNA: TGCGCCAGCAGTGACGGAGGGTACACAGATACGCAGTATTTT.

The chain joins TRBV5-1 to TRBJ2-3; 9 nucleotides agree with TRBD2. V was clipped by 2 bases and J by 5 bases; unmatched bases: 6. The length of the CDR3 is 15 residues. Germline V gene lookup returns CDR1 SGHRS and CDR2 YFSETQ. The CDR3 is CASSLEISGGDTQYF. The CDR3 DNA reads as TGCGCCAGCAGCTTAGAGATTAGCGGGGGAGATACGCAGTATTTT. Drawing the rest from reference TRBV5-1 and TRBJ2-3, the complete variable domain is KAGVTQTPRYLIKTRGQQVTLSCSPISGHRSVSWYQQTPGQGLQFLFEYFSETQRNKGNFPGRFSGRQFSNSRSEMNVSTLELGDSALYLCASSLEISGGDTQYFGPGTRLTVL.

Only one count was recorded for this clone. The chain combines TRBV19 with TRBJ2-3; D is possibly TRBD1 (5 bases). Germline CDR1 and CDR2: LNHDA and SQIVND (reference sequence). This CDR3 has 14 amino acids. The V end was cut by 10 bases, the J end by 6 bases, with 20 bases between. The CDR3 nucleotides are TGTGCCACCAAGCCGCAGGTTAACAGGGATACGCAGTATTTT. Protein sequence: CATKPQVNRDTQYF.

About this clone itself: The same CDR3 can be traced to other DNA sequences in this sample. The V and J genes are TRBV10-3 and TRBJ1-1; D perhaps matches TRBD1 (6 bases). There are 14 residues in the CDR3. The germline gives CDR1 ENHRY, CDR2 SYGVKD. The V end was cut by 7 bases, the J end by 2 bases, with 14 bases between. For the CDR3, the DNA is TGTGCCATCACCTTAGGGGGGGTAAACACTGAAGCTTTCTTT. Translated, it gives CAITLGGVNTEAFF.

V is TRBV30 and J is TRBJ2-2; D may be TRBD2 (6 bases). Trimming cost V 3 bases and J 3 bases, with 14 bases left between them. The germline CDR1 and CDR2 sequences are GTSNPN and SVGIG (reference sequence). This CDR3 is built from 15 residues. The chain's CDR3 is CAWSPRRGDTGELFF. The CDR3 DNA reads as TGTGCCTGGAGCCCCCGGCGCGGGGACACCGGGGAGCTGTTTTTT.

This clone showed up just once. The rearrangement links TRBV7-8 to TRBJ2-2, with a weak D call TRBD2 (7 bases). The V end was cut by 5 bases, the J end by 4 bases, with 20 bases between. CDR3 length equals 17 residues. The germline V gene has CDR1 SGHVS and CDR2 FQNEAQ. This CDR3 is CASSLPPGGASTGELFF. The CDR3 region has the DNA TGTGCCAGCAGCCTACCCCCTGGGGGGGCTTCCACCGGGGAGCTGTTTTTT.

This clone turned up a few times. This chain links TRBV5-1 with TRBJ2-7; D not resolved. V lost 3 bases, J lost 2 bases, and 18 bases lay in between. Per the germline V gene, CDR1 is SGHRS and CDR2 is YFSETQ. The CDR3 sequence is 16 residues long. The DNA for the CDR3 is TGCGCCAGCAGCTCAGGTGGGCTCGATATCCCCTACGAGCAGTACTTC. Translating it yields CASSSGGLDIPYEQYF. Based on the CDR3 plus reference TRBV5-1 and TRBJ2-7, the full variable domain is KAGVTQTPRYLIKTRGQQVTLSCSPISGHRSVSWYQQTPGQGLQFLFEYFSETQRNKGNFPGRFSGRQFSNSRSEMNVSTLELGDSALYLCASSSGGLDIPYEQYFGPGTRLTVT.